This TCR beta chain was documented in a study of T cells in Graves' hyperthyroidism and ophthalmopathy. Remarks on this clonotype: Its antigen is still unknown. This sequence may be a read error, since a much larger clone differs from it by one base.

Study outcomes and limitations: The model's output predicted ophthalmopathy at a median of roughly 6.9 months prior to onset. A model using 13 V-J features told ophthalmopathy apart from stable hyperthyroidism.

Using RNA transcripts as the source, TCR beta CDR3 regions were amplified. HTBI primers drove first-round RT-PCR of the TCR CDR3. TCRdb re-called the multiplex PCR reads through MiXCR, storing one row per CDR3 protein. The sample holds 350,000 or so distinct CDR3 sequences, less than 20% seen once. Reasons for excluding patients were uncontrolled infection, other autoimmune disease, pregnancy or lactation. Clinical symptoms, serum thyroxine and TRAb, thyroid ultrasound and orbital computed tomography were used for the diagnoses. Sequences were obtained from blood. The sequence came from a woman in her thirties or forties with Graves' ophthalmopathy.

As DNA, the CDR3 is TGTGCCAGCAGTGGAACACTAGGGGTGTACACTGAAGCTTTATTT. It is translated as CASSGTLGVYTEALF. The chain uses TRBV28 and TRBJ1-1; tentative D call: TRBD1 (5 bases). The germline gives CDR1 MDHEN, CDR2 SYDVKM. This CDR3 has 15 residues.